The 7 T cell receptor beta chains below all came from one sample that was sequenced in a study of PD-1 blockade in classical Hodgkin lymphoma. The assay was immunoSEQ multiplex PCR, and TCRdb's table has in-frame clones only and misses some. The data show about 97,000 clones, with 85% to 90% seen just once and under 7.5% held by the top ten. All trial patients relapsed after autologous stem cell transplantation. The sequencing used peripheral blood mononuclear cells (PBMCs), collected before the second cycle of nivolumab. The receptor set was obtained from a human donor with classical Hodgkin lymphoma.

The chain uses TRBV30 and TRBJ2-2; 11 bases fit TRBD1. This CDR3 comprises 15 residues. The trim removed 6 bases at V and 5 bases at J, leaving 8 bases unmatched. Germline V gene lookup returns CDR1 GTSNPN and CDR2 SVGIG (reference sequence). The DNA for the CDR3 is TGTGCCTGCCCTCCCCGGGACAGGGGGACCGGGGAGCTGTTTTTT. Its translation is CACPPRDRGTGELFF.

This chain links TRBV19 with TRBJ1-2; a weak D match, TRBD1 (5 bases). V was clipped by 3 bases and J by 8 bases, with 13 bases between them. From germline, CDR1 is LNHDA and CDR2 SQIVND (reference sequence). The length of the CDR3 is 13 residues. CDR3 bases: TGTGCCAGTAGTATGGAAAGGGGTCGCGGCTACACCTTC. Translated, it gives CASSMERGRGYTF.

This clone has just a few counts. The chain recombines TRBV6-1 with TRBJ1-5, with D perhaps matching TRBD1 (6 bases). The CDR3 contains 13 residues. CDR1 and CDR2 (germline): MNHNS, SASEGT. Trimming took 4 bases from V and 7 from J, leaving 11 bases between them. The CDR3 DNA reads as TGTGCCAGCAGTGGACAGGTAGGGCAGCCCCAGCATTTT. It yields the protein CASSGQVGQPQHF.

The chain employs TRBV7-2 and TRBJ2-1; D is tentatively TRBD1 or TRBD2 (5 bases each). This CDR3 has 13 amino acids. From germline, CDR1 is SGHTA and CDR2 FQGNSA. Between the trimmed V and J ends, which lost 2 bases and 9 bases, there was a span of 11 bases. The CDR3 loop reads CASSLLGVGEQFF. The CDR3 DNA is TGTGCCAGCAGCTTATTGGGGGTAGGTGAGCAGTTCTTC.

V and J are TRBV28 and TRBJ2-2, with D unresolved. The CDR3 runs to 14 residues. Germline values: CDR1 MDHEN, CDR2 SYDVKM. The germline V and J ends were trimmed by 2 bases and 6 bases, with 10 bases remaining between them. The chain's CDR3 is CASSLTGTAGELFF. The CDR3 DNA follows: TGTGCCAGCAGTTTAACGGGTACCGCCGGGGAGCTGTTTTTT. The full variable domain, rest sourced from reference TRBV28 and TRBJ2-2, is DVKVTQSSRYLVKRTGEKVFLECVQDMDHENMFWYRQDPGLGLRLIYFSYDVKMKEKGDIPEGYSVSREKKERFSLILESASTNQTSMYLCASSLTGTAGELFFGEGSRLTVL.

This clone was picked up one time. The CDR3 protein is CASSFLAGGLAYEQYF. DNA of the CDR3: TGTGCCAGCAGCTTTCTAGCGGGGGGTCTAGCCTACGAGCAGTACTTC. This rearrangement joins TRBV7-2 to TRBJ2-7, with 11 positions matching TRBD2. The germline gives CDR1 SGHTA, CDR2 FQGNSA. The J segment lost 2 bases and the V segment lost 3 bases, leaving 6 bases of the junction unmatched. The CDR3 consists of 16 residues. Full variable domain (outside the CDR3, taken from reference TRBV7-2 and TRBJ2-7): GAGVSQSPSNKVTEKGKDVELRCDPISGHTALYWYRQSLGQGLEFLIYFQGNSAPDKSGLPSDRFSAERTGGSVSTLTIQRTQQEDSAVYLCASSFLAGGLAYEQYFGPGTRLTVT.

This clone was counted a few times. The CDR3, as DNA: TGTGCCAGCAGCTTCGGGTCTGGCTACACCTTC. Protein sequence: CASSFGSGYTF. The chain is built from TRBV5-4 and TRBJ1-2; D gene uncertain. The ends were cut back, 2 bases at V and 7 bases at J, with 6 bases in the middle. The CDR3 length is 11 residues. Germline loops: CDR1 SGHNT, CDR2 YYREEE (reference sequence). Using reference TRBV5-4 and TRBJ1-2 for the parts outside the CDR3, the full variable domain is ETGVTQSPTHLIKTRGQQVTLRCSSQSGHNTVSWYQQALGQGPQFIFQYYREEENGRGNFPPRFSGLQFPNYSSELNVNALELDDSALYLCASSFGSGYTFGSGTRLTVV.